The 9 T cell receptor beta chains presented below share a single source sample, sequenced in a study of immune characterization of retroperitoneal liposarcoma. TCRdb called the PCR reads again in MiXCR, with one record for every CDR3 protein. The table has around 11,000 distinct CDR3 sequences, roughly 29% seen once. The material sequenced was tumor tissue. The receptors here all came from a male donor with retroperitoneal liposarcoma.

Ten or more counts support this clonotype. The chain uses TRBV12-3 or TRBV12-4 and TRBJ1-1, with D possibly matching TRBD1 (5 bases). Trimming left V 0 bases short and J 1 base short, with 6 bases between. This CDR3 spans 14 amino acids. CDR3 region: CASSLAQGNTEAFF. The CDR3 nucleotides read TGTGCCAGCAGTTTAGCGCAGGGGAACACTGAAGCTTTCTTT.

The V gene is TRBV6-1, the J gene TRBJ1-5; D unclear. The CDR3 is 15 residues long. CDR1 and CDR2 from the germline V gene are MNHNS and SASEGT. V dropped 2 bases and J dropped 5 bases, with 13 bases sitting between them. This CDR3 reads CASSENRSLYQPQHF. The CDR3 coding sequence is TGTGCCAGCAGTGAAAATAGGAGCTTATATCAGCCCCAGCATTTT.

The chain combines TRBV7-2 with TRBJ2-4, with TRBD2 as a possible D gene (6 bases). Germline CDR1 SGHTA, CDR2 FQGNSA. This CDR3 comprises 15 residues. V gave up 3 bases and J gave up 13 bases, with 22 bases separating them. CDR3 DNA: TGTGCCAGCAGCTTTCTCGGGAGAGACTTGGGGGAGCAGTACTTC. This codes for CASSFLGRDLGEQYF.

The V gene is TRBV7-6, the J gene TRBJ2-2; TRBD1 agrees at 7 bases. Germline values: CDR1 SGHVS, CDR2 FNYEAQ. The CDR3 is 15 residues long. V gave up 2 bases and J gave up 1 base; unmatched junction bases: 1. The CDR3 nucleotides read TGTGCCAGCAGCTTACGGACAGGGAACACCGGGGAGCTGTTTTTT. Amino acid sequence: CASSLRTGNTGELFF.

Worth noting for this clonotype: One junction end does not reproduce the germline sequence, and a read error may be involved. The V and J genes are TRBV4-1 and TRBJ2-6, with 9 bases aligning to TRBD1. The CDR3 loop spans 18 amino acids. Germline V gives CDR1 MGHRA, CDR2 YSYEKL. The CDR3 DNA follows: TGTGCCAGCAGCCCCTTGGGGACAGGGAACTCTGGGGCCAACGTCCTGACTTTC. As protein: CASSPLGTGNSGANVLTF.

CDR3 DNA: TGTGCCACCAGTACATCCGGACTAGCGGAACTAATGAGCTCCTACGAGCAGTTCTTC. Protein sequence: CATSTSGLAELMSSYEQFF. V is TRBV24-1 and J is TRBJ2-1; 10 nucleotides line up with TRBD2. Germline trimming cut 6 bases from V and 10 bases from J; bases unmatched to any gene: 23. This CDR3 region has 19 residues. CDR1 KGHDR and CDR2 SFDVKD come from the germline V gene.

By sample share, this clonotype is medium-sized. The chain is built from TRBV7-7 and TRBJ1-6; weak D call: TRBD1 (5 bases). V was clipped by 6 bases and J by 7 bases, with 10 bases between them. CDR3 size: 13 residues. CDR1 SSHAT and CDR2 FNYEAQ come from the germline V gene (reference sequence). The CDR3, as DNA: TGTGCCAGCAGGCCACCAGGGAATTCACCCCTCCACTTT. Translating gives CASRPPGNSPLHF.

V is TRBV5-4 and J is TRBJ2-2, with D possibly TRBD1 on 5 matching bases. V lost 0 bases, J lost 5 bases, and 8 bases lay in between. Germline V lookup: CDR1 SGHNT, CDR2 YYREEE (reference sequence). CDR3 length equals 14 residues. The DNA for the CDR3 is TGTGCCAGCAGCTTGGCTTCAGGGACCGGGGAGCTGTTTTTT. Protein: CASSLASGTGELFF.

This clonotype has just one count. This chain joins TRBV4-2 and TRBJ1-1; D is ambiguous. Looked up from germline, CDR1 is LGHNA and CDR2 is YNFKEQ. This CDR3 is 18 amino acids long. The V end was cut by 1 base, the J end by 1 base, with 19 bases between. In DNA form, the CDR3 reads TGTGCCAGCAGCCAAGCCTCTCAGCGGGGAATGGGGAACACTGAAGCTTTCTTT. Residues: CASSQASQRGMGNTEAFF.